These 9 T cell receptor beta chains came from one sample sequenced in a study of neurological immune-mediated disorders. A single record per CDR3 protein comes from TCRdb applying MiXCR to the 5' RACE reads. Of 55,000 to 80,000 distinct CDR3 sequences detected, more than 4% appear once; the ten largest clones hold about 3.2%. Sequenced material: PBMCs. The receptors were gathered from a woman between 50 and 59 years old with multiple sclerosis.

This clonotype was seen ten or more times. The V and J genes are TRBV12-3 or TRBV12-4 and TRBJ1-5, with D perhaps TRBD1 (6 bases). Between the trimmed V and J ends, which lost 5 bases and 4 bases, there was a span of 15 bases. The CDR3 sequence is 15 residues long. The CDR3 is CASSPNTGTNQPQHF. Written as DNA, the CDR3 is TGTGCCAGCAGTCCAAATACAGGGACTAATCAGCCCCAGCATTTT.

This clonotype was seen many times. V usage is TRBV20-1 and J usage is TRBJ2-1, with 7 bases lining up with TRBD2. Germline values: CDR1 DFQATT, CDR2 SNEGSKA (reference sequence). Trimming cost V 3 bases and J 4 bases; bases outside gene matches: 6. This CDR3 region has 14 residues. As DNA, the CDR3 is TGCAGTGCTAGGGATCTAGCGGCTTACAATGAGCAGTTCTTC. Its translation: CSARDLAAYNEQFF.

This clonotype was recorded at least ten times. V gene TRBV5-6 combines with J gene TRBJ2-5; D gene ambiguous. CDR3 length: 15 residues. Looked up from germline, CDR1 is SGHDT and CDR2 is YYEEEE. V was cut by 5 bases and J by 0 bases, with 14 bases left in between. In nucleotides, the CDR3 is TGTGCCAGCAGTTCGCCGACTGAGTACCAAGAGACCCAGTACTTC. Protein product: CASSSPTEYQETQYF.

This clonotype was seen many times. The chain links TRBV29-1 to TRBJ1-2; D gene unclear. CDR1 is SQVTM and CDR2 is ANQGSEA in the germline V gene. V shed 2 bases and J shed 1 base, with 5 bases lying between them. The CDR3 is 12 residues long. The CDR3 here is CSVETGNYGYTF. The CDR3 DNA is TGCAGCGTTGAAACCGGTAACTATGGCTACACCTTC.

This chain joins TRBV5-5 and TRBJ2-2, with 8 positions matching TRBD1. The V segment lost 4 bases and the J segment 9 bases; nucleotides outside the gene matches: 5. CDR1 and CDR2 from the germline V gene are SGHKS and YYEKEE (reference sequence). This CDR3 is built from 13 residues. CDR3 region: CASSPTGARELFF. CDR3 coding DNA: TGTGCCAGCAGCCCGACAGGGGCTAGGGAGCTGTTTTTT. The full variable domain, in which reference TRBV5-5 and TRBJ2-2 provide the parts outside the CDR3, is DAGVTQSPTHLIKTRGQQVTLRCSPISGHKSVSWYQQVLGQGPQFIFQYYEKEERGRGNFPDRFSARQFPNYSSELNVNALLLGDSALYLCASSPTGARELFFGEGSRLTVL.

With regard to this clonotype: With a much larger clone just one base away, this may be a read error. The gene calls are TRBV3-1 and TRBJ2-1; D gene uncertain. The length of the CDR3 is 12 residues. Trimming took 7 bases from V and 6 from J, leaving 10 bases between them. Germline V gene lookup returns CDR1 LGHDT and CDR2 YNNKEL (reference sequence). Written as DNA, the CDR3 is TGTGCCAGCAACCTGACCGGCAATGAGCAGTTCTTC. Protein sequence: CASNLTGNEQFF.

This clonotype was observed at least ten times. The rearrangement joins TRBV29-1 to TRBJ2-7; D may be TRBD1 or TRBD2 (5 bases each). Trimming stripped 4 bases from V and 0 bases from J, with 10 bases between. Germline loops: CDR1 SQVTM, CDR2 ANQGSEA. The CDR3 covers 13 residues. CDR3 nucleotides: TGCAGCGTTGCTGGGGGAAGCTCCTACGAGCAGTACTTC. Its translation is CSVAGGSSYEQYF.

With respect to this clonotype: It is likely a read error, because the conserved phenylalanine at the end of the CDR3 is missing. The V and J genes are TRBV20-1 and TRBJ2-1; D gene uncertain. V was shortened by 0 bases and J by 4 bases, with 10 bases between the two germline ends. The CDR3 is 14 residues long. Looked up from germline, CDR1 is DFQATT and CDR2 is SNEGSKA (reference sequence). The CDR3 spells CSARDPTVYNEQFC. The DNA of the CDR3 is TGCAGTGCTAGAGATCCAACCGTATACAATGAGCAGTTCTGC.

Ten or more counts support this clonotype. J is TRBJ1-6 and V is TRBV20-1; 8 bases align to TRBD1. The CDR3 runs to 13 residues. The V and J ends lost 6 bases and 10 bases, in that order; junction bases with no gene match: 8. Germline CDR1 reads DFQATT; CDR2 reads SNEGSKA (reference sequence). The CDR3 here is CSAQTGESSPLHF. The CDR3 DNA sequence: TGCAGTGCGCAGACAGGGGAAAGCTCACCCCTCCACTTT.